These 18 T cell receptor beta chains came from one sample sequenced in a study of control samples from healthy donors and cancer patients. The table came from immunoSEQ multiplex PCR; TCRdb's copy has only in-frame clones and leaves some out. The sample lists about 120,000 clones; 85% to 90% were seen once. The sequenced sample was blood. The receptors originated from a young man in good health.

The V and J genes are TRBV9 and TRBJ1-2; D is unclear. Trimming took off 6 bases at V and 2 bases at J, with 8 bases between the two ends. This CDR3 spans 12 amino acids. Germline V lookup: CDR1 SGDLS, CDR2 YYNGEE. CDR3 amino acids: CASTMGNYGYTF. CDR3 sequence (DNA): TGTGCCAGCACCATGGGGAACTATGGCTACACCTTC. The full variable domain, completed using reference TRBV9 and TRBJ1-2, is DSGVTQTPKHLITATGQRVTLRCSPRSGDLSVYWYQQSLDQGLQFLIQYYNGEERAKGNILERFSAQQFPDLHSELNLSSLELGDSALYFCASTMGNYGYTFGSGTRLTVV.

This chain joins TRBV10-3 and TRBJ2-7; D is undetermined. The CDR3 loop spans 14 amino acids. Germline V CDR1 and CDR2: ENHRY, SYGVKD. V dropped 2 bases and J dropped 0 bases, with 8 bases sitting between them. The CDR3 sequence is CAISEGAASYEQYV. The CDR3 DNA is TGTGCCATCAGTGAGGGTGCGGCCTCCTACGAGCAGTACGTC.

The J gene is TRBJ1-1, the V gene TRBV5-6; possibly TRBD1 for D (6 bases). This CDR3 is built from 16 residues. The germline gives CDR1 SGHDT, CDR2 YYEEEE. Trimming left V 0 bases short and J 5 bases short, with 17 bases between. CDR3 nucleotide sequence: TGTGCCAGCAGCTTGGATCAGTGGGGGGCCGGGACTGAAGCTTTCTTT. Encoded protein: CASSLDQWGAGTEAFF.

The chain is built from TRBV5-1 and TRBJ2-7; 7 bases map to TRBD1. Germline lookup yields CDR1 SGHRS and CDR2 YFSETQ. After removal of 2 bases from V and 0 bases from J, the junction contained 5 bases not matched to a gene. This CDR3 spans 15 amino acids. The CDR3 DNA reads TGCGCCAGCAGCTTATGGACAGGTCCCTCCTACGAGCAGTACGTC. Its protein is CASSLWTGPSYEQYV.

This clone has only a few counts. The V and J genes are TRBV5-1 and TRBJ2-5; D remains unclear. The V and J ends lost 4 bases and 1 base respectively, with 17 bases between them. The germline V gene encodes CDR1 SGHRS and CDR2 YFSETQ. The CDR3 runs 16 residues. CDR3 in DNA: TGCGCCAGCAGCCCTATAGGAGAGGCCCTCCAAGAGACCCAGTACTTC. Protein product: CASSPIGEALQETQYF.

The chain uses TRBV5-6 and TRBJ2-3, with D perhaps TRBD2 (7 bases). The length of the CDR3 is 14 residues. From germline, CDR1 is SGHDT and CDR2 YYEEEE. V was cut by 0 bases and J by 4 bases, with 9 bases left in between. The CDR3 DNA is TGTGCCAGCAGCTTGGACGGGGGGCCAGATACGCAGTATTTT. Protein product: CASSLDGGPDTQYF. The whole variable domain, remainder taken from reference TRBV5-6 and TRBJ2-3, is DAGVTQSPTHLIKTRGQQVTLRCSPKSGHDTVSWYQQALGQGPQFIFQYYEEEERQRGNFPDRFSGHQFPNYSSELNVNALLLGDSALYLCASSLDGGPDTQYFGPGTRLTVL.

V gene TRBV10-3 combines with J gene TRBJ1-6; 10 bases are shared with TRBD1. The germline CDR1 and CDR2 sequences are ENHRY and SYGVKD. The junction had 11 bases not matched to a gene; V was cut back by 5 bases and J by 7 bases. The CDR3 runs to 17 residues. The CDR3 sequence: CAISPEPGQGQNSPLHF. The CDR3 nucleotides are TGTGCCATCAGTCCGGAACCGGGACAGGGGCAAAATTCACCCCTCCACTTT.

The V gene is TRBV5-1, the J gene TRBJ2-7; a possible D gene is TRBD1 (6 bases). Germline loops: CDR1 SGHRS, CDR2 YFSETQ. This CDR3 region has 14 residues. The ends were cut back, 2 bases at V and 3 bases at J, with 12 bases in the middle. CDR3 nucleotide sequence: TGCGCCAGCAGCTTTCCCGGGACAAGCTACGAGCAGTACTTC. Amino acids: CASSFPGTSYEQYF.

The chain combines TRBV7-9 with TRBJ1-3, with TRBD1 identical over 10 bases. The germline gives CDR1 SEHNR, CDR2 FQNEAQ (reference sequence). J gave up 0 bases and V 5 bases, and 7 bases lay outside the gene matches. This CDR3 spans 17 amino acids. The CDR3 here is CASSPRDRGFSGNTIYF. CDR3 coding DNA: TGTGCCAGCAGCCCCCGGGACAGGGGTTTCTCTGGAAACACCATATATTTT.

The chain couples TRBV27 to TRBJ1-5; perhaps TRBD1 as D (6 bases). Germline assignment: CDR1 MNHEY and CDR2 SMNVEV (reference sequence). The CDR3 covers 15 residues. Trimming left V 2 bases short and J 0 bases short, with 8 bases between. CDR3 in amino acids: CASSLRGYSNQPQHF. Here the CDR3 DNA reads TGTGCCAGCAGTTTAAGGGGGTATAGCAATCAGCCCCAGCATTTT.

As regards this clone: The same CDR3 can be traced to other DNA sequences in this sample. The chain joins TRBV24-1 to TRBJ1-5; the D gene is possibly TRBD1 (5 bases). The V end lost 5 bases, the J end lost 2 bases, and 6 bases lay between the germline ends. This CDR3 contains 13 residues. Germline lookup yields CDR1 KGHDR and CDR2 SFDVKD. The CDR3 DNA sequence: TGTGCCACCAGTGGAGGGGGCAATCAGCCCCAGCATTTT. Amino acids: CATSGGGNQPQHF.

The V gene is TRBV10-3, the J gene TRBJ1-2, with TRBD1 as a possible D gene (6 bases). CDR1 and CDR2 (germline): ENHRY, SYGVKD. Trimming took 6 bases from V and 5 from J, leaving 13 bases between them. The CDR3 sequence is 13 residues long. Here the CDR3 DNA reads TGTGCCATCAGCGCAGGGGAATCATATGGCTACACCTTC. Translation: CAISAGESYGYTF.

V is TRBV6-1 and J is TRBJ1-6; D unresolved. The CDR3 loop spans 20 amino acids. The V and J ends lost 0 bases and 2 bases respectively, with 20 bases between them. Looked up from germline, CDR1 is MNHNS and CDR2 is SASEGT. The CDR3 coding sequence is TGTGCCAGCAGTGAAGCCCCTCGGGTGAAAGGAAACGCCTATAATTCACCCCTCCACTTT. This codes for CASSEAPRVKGNAYNSPLHF.

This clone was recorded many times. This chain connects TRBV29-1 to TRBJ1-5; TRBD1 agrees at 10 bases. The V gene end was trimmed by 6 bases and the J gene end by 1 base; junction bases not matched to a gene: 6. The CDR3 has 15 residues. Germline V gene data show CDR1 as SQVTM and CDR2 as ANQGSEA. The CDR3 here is CSVPAGQGSNQPQHF. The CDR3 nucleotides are TGCAGCGTCCCAGCGGGACAGGGGAGCAATCAGCCCCAGCATTTT.

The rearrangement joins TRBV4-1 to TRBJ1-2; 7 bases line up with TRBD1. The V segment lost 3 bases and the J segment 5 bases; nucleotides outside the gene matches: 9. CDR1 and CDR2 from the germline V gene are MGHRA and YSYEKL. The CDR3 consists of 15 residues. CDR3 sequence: CASSQPGTALYGYTF. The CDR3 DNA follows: TGCGCCAGCAGCCAGCCGGGGACAGCATTATATGGCTACACCTTC.

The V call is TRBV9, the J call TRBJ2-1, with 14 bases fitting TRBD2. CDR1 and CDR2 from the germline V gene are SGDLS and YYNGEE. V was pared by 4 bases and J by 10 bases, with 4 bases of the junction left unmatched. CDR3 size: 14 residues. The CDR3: CASSLRTSGGEQFF. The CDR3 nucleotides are TGTGCCAGCAGCTTGAGGACTAGCGGGGGGGAGCAGTTCTTC.

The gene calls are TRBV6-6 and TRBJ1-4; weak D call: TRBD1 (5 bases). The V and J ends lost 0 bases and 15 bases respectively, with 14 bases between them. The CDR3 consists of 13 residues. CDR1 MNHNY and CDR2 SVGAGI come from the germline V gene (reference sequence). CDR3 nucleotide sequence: TGTGCCAGCAGTTACTCGCGGGGGAGTGAGGTGTTTTTT. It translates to CASSYSRGSEVFF.

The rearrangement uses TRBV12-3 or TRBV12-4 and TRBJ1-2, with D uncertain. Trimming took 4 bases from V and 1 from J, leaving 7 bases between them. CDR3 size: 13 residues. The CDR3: CASSSSLNYGYTF. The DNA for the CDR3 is TGTGCCAGCAGTTCCAGTCTTAACTATGGCTACACCTTC.